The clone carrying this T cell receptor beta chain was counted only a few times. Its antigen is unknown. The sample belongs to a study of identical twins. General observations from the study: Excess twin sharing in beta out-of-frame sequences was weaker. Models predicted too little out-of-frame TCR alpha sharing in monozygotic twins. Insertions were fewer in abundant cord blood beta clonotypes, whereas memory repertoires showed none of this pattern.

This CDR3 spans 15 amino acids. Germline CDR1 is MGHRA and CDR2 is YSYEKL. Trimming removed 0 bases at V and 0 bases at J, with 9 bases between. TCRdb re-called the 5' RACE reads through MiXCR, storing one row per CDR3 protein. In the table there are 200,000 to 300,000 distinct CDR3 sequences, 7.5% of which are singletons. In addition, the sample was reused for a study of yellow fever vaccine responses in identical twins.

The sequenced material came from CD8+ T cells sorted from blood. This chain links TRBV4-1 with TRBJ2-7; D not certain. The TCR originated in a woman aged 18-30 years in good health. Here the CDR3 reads CASSQEPEVSYEQYF. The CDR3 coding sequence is TGCGCCAGCAGCCAAGAACCTGAAGTCTCCTACGAGCAGTACTTC.